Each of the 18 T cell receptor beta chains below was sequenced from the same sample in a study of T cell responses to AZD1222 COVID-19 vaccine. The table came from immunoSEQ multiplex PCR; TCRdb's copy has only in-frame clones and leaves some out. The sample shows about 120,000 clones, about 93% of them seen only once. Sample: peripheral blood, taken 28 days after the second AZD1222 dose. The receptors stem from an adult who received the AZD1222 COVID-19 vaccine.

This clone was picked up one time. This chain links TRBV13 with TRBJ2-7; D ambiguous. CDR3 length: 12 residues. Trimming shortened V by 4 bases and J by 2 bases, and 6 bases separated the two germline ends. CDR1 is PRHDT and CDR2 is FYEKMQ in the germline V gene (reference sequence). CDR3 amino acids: CASSSLPYEQYF. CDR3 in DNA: TGTGCCAGCAGCTCGCTTCCCTACGAGCAGTACTTC.

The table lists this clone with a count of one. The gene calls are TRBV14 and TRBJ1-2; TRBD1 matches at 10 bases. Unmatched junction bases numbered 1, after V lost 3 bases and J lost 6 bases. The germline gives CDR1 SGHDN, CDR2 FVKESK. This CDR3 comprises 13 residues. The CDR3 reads CASSQGTGDGYTF. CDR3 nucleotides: TGTGCCAGCAGCCAGGGGACAGGGGATGGCTACACCTTC.

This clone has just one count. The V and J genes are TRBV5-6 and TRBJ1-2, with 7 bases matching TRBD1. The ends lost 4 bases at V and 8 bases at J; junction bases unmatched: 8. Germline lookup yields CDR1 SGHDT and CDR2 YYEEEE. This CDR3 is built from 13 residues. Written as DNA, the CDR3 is TGTGCCAGCAGCGGGGGACAGCTGGGCGGCTACACCTTC. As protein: CASSGGQLGGYTF.

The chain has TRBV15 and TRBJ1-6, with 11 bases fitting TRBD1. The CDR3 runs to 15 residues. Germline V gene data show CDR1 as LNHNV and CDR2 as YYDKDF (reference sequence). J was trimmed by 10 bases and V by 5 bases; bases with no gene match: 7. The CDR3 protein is CATSGTGTGGSPLHF. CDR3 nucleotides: TGTGCCACCAGCGGAACCGGGACAGGGGGGTCACCCCTCCACTTT. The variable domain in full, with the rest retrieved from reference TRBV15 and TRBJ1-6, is DAMVIQNPRYQVTQFGKPVTLSCSQTLNHNVMYWYQQKSSQAPKLLFHYYDKDFNNEADTPDNFQSRRPNTSFCFLDIRSPGLGDTAMYLCATSGTGTGGSPLHFGNGTRLTVT.

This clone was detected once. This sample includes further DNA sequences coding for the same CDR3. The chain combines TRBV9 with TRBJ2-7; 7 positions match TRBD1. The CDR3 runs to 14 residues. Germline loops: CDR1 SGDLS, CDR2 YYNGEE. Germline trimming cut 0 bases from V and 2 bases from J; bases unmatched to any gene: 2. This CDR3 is CASSVGQGAYEQYF. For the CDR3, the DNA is TGTGCCAGCAGCGTAGGGCAGGGGGCCTACGAGCAGTACTTC.

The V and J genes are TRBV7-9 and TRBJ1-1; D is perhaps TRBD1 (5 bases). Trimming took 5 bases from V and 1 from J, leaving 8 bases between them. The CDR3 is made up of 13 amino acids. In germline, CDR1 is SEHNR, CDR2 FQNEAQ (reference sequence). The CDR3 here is CASSPGANTEAFF. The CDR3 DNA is TGTGCCAGCAGCCCTGGGGCGAACACTGAAGCTTTCTTT.

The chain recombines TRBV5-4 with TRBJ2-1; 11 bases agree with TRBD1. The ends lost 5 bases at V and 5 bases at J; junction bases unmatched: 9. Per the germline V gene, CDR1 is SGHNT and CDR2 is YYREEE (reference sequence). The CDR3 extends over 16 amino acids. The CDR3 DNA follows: TGTGCCAGCAGTTCGTACCGGGACAGGGGGAACAATGAGCAGTTCTTC. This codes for CASSSYRDRGNNEQFF.

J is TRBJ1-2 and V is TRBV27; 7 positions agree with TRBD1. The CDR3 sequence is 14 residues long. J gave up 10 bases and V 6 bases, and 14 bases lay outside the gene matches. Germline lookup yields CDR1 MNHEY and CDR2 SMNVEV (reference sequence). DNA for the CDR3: TGTGCCAGCAGCCCCTCCGACAGGGCCCTTGACTACACCTTC. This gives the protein CASSPSDRALDYTF.

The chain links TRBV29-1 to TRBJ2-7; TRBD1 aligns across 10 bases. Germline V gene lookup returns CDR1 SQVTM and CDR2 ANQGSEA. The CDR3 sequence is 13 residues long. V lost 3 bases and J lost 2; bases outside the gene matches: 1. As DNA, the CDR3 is TGCAGCGTTGAGGGACAGGGGACCTACGAGCAGTACTTC. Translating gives CSVEGQGTYEQYF.

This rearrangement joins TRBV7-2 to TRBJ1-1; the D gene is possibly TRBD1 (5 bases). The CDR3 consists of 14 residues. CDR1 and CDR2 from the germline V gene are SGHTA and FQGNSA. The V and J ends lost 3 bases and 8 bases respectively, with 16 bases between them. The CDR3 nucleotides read TGTGCCAGCAGCTTGGGGGTGATCGGGGCCGAAGCTTTCTTT. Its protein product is CASSLGVIGAEAFF.

CDR3: CASSVGQGARGANVLTF. The DNA of the CDR3 is TGTGCCAGCAGCGTAGGACAGGGGGCGCGTGGGGCCAACGTCCTGACTTTC. This chain joins TRBV9 and TRBJ2-6; the match to TRBD1 covers 10 bases. Looked up from germline, CDR1 is SGDLS and CDR2 is YYNGEE. Germline trimming cut 0 bases from V and 3 bases from J; bases unmatched to any gene: 3. CDR3 length equals 17 residues.

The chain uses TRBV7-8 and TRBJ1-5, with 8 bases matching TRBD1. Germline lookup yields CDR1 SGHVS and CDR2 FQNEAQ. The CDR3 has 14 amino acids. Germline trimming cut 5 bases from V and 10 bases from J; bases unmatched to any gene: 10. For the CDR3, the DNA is TGTGCCAGCAGCGAAGGGACAGGCCGTGGACCCCAGCATTTT. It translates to CASSEGTGRGPQHF. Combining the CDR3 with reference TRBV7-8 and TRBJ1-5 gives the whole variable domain GAGVSQSPRYKVAKRGQDVALRCDPISGHVSLFWYQQALGQGPEFLTYFQNEAQLDKSGLPSDRFFAERPEGSVSTLKIQRTQQEDSAVYLCASSEGTGRGPQHFGDGTRLSIL.

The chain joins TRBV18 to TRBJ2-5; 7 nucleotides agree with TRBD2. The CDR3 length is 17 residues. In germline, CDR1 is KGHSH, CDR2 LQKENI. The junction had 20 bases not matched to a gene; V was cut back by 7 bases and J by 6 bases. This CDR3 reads CASLGRGERDDWKTQYF. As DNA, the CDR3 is TGTGCCAGCTTGGGCCGAGGGGAGCGGGACGATTGGAAGACCCAGTACTTC.

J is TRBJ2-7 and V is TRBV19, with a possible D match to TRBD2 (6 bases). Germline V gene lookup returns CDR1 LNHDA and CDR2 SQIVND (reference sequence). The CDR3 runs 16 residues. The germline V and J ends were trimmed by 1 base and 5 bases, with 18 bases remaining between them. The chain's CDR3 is CASSIGLGRWKDEQYF. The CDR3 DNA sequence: TGTGCCAGTAGTATAGGGCTAGGGAGGTGGAAGGACGAGCAGTACTTC.

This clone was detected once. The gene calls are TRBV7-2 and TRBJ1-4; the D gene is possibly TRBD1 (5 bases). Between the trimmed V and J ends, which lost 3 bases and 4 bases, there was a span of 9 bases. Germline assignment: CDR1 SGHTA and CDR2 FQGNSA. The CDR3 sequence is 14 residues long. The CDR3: CASSFGHLNEKLFF. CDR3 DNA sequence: TGTGCCAGCAGCTTCGGACACCTTAATGAAAAACTGTTTTTT.

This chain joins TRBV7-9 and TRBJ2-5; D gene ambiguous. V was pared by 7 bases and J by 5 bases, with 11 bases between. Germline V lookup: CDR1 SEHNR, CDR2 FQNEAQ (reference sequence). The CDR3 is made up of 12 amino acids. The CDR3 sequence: CASMAVGETQYF. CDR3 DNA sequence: TGTGCCAGCATGGCAGTCGGTGAGACCCAGTACTTC.

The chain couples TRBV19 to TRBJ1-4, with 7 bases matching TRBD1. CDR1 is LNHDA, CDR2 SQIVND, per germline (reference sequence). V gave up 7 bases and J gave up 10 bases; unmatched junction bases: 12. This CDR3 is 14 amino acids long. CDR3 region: CASTYGTDKPKLFF. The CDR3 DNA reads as TGTGCCAGTACCTATGGGACAGACAAACCAAAACTGTTTTTT.

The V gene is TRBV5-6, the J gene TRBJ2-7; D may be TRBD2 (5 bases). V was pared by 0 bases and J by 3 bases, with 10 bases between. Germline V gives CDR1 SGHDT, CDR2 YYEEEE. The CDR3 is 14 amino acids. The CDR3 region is CASSLGRGNYEQYF. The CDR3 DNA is TGTGCCAGCAGCTTGGGTCGGGGAAACTACGAGCAGTACTTC.